Detailed here is one T cell receptor (beta chain). Its antigen is currently not known. There are no base qualities to consult, and no much larger clone falls within one base. TCR CDR3 regions were amplified from genomic DNA by multiplex PCR using the deep immunoSEQ assay. Extracted genomic DNA from each cell subset was spread evenly across all wells of several immunoSEQ 96-well plates, with each plate serving as a replicate. For sorted subsets, 150 to 200 ng genomic DNA, equal to about 30,000 T cell genomes, was loaded into each replicate PCR. The purified libraries were quantified using a Qubit 3.0 fluorometer, sized with a Bioanalyzer 2100, and then quantified again using the KAPA Library Quantification kit. Every immunoSEQ 96-well plate was sequenced on a separate single-read 150-cycle Illumina NextSeq 550 flow cell. The authors' analysis ran thus. The immunoSEQ output contained only junctional sequences without quality scores, so filtering could not match that applied to full-length reads. Sequences were annotated with PyIR, a Python wrapper for IgBLAST v1.9, and V/J genes and CDR3 were assigned using IMGT germline references. Reads with weak V/J assignments (E-value above 1e-6), missing CDR3, stop codons, out-of-frame junctions, or ambiguous translated residues were removed. V3J clonotypes were defined as sequences sharing an identical inferred V gene, J gene, and CDR3 amino acid sequence. Percentage overlap between repertoires was computed as shared unique clonotypes divided by the size of the smaller repertoire. Repertoire richness was assessed with RTK rarefaction, the Chao1 estimator, and Recon v2.1 estimates of unobserved clonotypes. For all TCRbeta clonotypes obtained by the gDNA method from several donors, generation probabilities were computed with OLGA. Held by TCRdb, this immuneACCESS table contains in-frame sequences only and omits some clones. Under half of the omission traces to an unresolved V gene where checked; the cause of the rest is unknown. V, J and clone size are taken as reported in that table, and D and trimming were inferred from the DNA itself. For this sample there are about 2 million clones; about 95% appear just once. The ten top clones hold more than 0.9% of the sample.

This entry comes from a study of shared clonotypes between healthy human individuals (dated by TCRdb to about 2020). Describing the broader study: The cohort included a few men and a couple of women between 18 and 49 years of age. Between about 0.8 and 9 billion PBMCs per donor were obtained by leukapheresis. Per donor, three plates each were used for CD4 naive and CD4 memory, two for CD8 naive, and one for CD8 memory. To increase sequencing depth and limit assay-specific biases, different laboratories used diverse techniques to prepare libraries and sequence TCR repertoires. The study deeply sequenced blood TCR repertoires of about 5 healthy adults to estimate repertoire size and the extent of clonotype sharing between individuals.

CD8 naive samples were CD45RO-negative cells positively selected for CCR7, giving a CD45RA+CCR7+ population that excluded TemRA cells. Donors were healthy HIV-negative adults with no recently reported acute infections or vaccinations. Every donor was a Caucasian adult living in Nashville, Tennessee, USA. Blood was obtained by leukapheresis, after which PBMCs were separated by Ficoll-Histopaque density gradient centrifugation and cryopreserved in liquid nitrogen vapor phase. Analytical flow cytometry was used to check the purity and quantity of every magnetically sorted T cell population. Genomic DNA was isolated from every sorted fraction and measured by UV absorbance on a Nanodrop 2000c. General study outcomes and caveats: Sharing across a few donors was observed for 4.5% to 6.5% of naive CD4, 3% to 3.5% of naive CD8, over 2% of memory CD4, and about 0.4% of memory CD8 clonotypes. Larger estimated clonotype richness was generally found for naive subsets than for memory subsets. Because the study included a small number of donors, the genetic and exposure-history diversity represented was limited. Higher generation probabilities were observed for clonotypes shared by all four sorted-subset donors than for non-shared clonotypes. Rarefaction of sorted-subset datasets indicated incomplete sequencing despite the large sequencing depth. Only blood was sampled, and tissue TCR repertoires likely differ from those in blood. Pairwise subsampling indicated that sequencing depth was expected to affect the degree of clonotype sharing among donors.

The sequenced sample was naive CD8+ T cells sorted from blood. The cell subset or site label corresponds to: CD45RA+CCR7+. The TCR sequence derives from a man aged 18 to 30 in good health.

The sequenced DNA is TGTGCCAGCACCCCATCAGGCCTAGGGACCCAGTACTTC. This is translated as CASTPSGLGTQYF. The chain is encoded by TRBV6-5 joined to TRBJ2-5; no D gene is confidently identified. Trimming takes 7 bases from V and 7 bases from J, and the germline ends sit 16 bases apart. Inclusive of the bounding cysteine and phenylalanine, the CDR3 is 13 residues long. The only DNA kept is the CDR3, 39 bases in frame from the first base. The germline V gene supplies CDR1 MNHEY and CDR2 SVGAGI.